This T cell receptor (beta chain) was obtained from a study of PD-L1 blockade in urothelial cancer. Study summary: The median number of T cells present in blood samples was around 150,000.

Using immunoSEQ multiplex PCR, the repertoire was profiled, and TCRdb retains in-frame clones only, with some absent. The table lists some 52,000 clones, around 72% of them singletons. Time point noted: pretreatment peripheral blood. Sequencing used PBMCs, obtained around atezolizumab (anti-PD-L1) treatment. This TCR was recovered from a man aged 65-85 years with urothelial cancer.

The DNA of the CDR3 is TGTGCCAGCAGCAAAGGACAGGGCGGTAATCAGCCCCAGCATTTT. The encoded protein is CASSKGQGGNQPQHF. This chain links TRBV7-9 with TRBJ1-5; 8 nucleotides line up with TRBD1. The CDR3 consists of 15 residues. Unmatched junction bases numbered 7, after V lost 5 bases and J lost 4 bases. Per germline, CDR1 SEHNR and CDR2 FQNEAQ (reference sequence).